This TCR beta chain was profiled in a study of response to subunit inactivated influenza vaccine. Study results and limitations: Researchers suggested that each seasonal influenza vaccination recruits few new T cells.

From the RT-PCR reads, TCRdb called clonotypes with MiXCR, one entry per CDR3 protein. Of approximately 500,000 distinct CDR3 sequences detected, around 13% appear once; the ten largest clones hold around 13%. For this clonotype: Its antigen is undetermined.

The CDR3 consists of 17 residues. With 5 bases removed from V and 4 bases from J, the gap between germline ends came to 24 bases. The germline V gene encodes CDR1 SGHTA and CDR2 FQGNSA. The rearrangement links TRBV7-2 to TRBJ2-7; a possible D gene is TRBD2 (7 bases). The sequences come from PBMCs from blood, collected around seven weeks after vaccination. The receptor comes from a man between 45 and 60 years old who received an inactivated influenza vaccine. In DNA, the CDR3 is TGTGCCAGCAGCGCGGGGCTGGGGGGGCCTTTAAATTACGAGCAGTACTTC. Amino acids: CASSAGLGGPLNYEQYF.